This entry lists 31 T cell receptor beta chains sequenced from one sample in a study of blood T cell repertoires in COVID-19 (dated by TCRdb to 2018 to 2021). The method was the immunoSEQ multiplex PCR assay. This immuneACCESS table, as held by TCRdb, lists in-frame sequences with V and J called but not all clones. Of the missing ones, under half trace to an unresolved V gene in checked studies; the others have no known cause. Across this sample there are 70,000 to 90,000 clones, with approximately 80% seen only once. The top ten clonotypes cover approximately 20% of the sample. Material for sequencing was peripheral blood. These TCRs come from a woman aged 55-75 years with acute or convalescent COVID-19.

This clone was recorded a few times. At the DNA level, this CDR3 is encoded by other sequences in the same sample as well. The chain recombines TRBV7-2 with TRBJ2-1, with TRBD1 identical over 9 bases. The V gene's germline CDR1 is SGHTA and CDR2 FQGNSA. CDR3 length: 15 residues. Losses at the gene ends were 3 bases for V and 2 bases for J; bases not matched to a gene: 2. The DNA for the CDR3 is TGTGCCAGCAGCTTTGGACAGGGGACCTACAATGAGCAGTTCTTC. As protein: CASSFGQGTYNEQFF.

The J gene is TRBJ2-7, the V gene TRBV13, with D perhaps matching TRBD1 (6 bases). Trimming took off 5 bases at V and 2 bases at J, with 19 bases between the two ends. Germline V gene data show CDR1 as PRHDT and CDR2 as FYEKMQ (reference sequence). The CDR3 has 16 residues. As DNA, the CDR3 is TGTGCCAGCAGCAAGATCAGACAGGCAAGACCCTACGAGCAGTACTTC. Its protein is CASSKIRQARPYEQYF.

This rearrangement joins TRBV5-5 to TRBJ1-1; TRBD1 matches 7 bases. Trimming at V came to 8 bases and at J to 3 bases, leaving 10 bases not matched to a gene. Germline-derived CDR1 and CDR2 are SGHKS and YYEKEE (reference sequence). This CDR3 is built from 14 residues. CDR3 nucleotides: TGTGCCAGTCAACTAGCCCAGGGGGACACTGAAGCTTTCTTT. Its protein product is CASQLAQGDTEAFF.

The genes are TRBV6-5 and TRBJ2-1; TRBD1 matches at 9 bases. The trim removed 5 bases at V and 7 bases at J, leaving 9 bases unmatched. The CDR3 has 15 residues. Germline V gene lookup returns CDR1 MNHEY and CDR2 SVGAGI. As DNA, the CDR3 is TGTGCCAGCAGTCAAAGGGACAGGGTTGAGAATGAGCAGTTCTTC. As protein: CASSQRDRVENEQFF.

This clone has just a few counts. In nucleotides, the CDR3 is TGCAGCGTTGAAGAACAGGCCCGGGCAACAGATACGCAGTATTTT. As protein: CSVEEQARATDTQYF. The rearrangement joins TRBV29-1 to TRBJ2-3, with D maybe TRBD1 (5 bases). V lost 0 bases to trimming and J lost 3 bases, with 13 bases between them. The CDR3 extends over 15 amino acids. The germline gives CDR1 SQVTM, CDR2 ANQGSEA.

The chain couples TRBV9 to TRBJ2-1; D might be TRBD1 (5 bases). Per the germline V gene, CDR1 is SGDLS and CDR2 is YYNGEE. The length of the CDR3 is 13 residues. Trimming left V 2 bases short and J 8 bases short, with 11 bases between. DNA of the CDR3: TGTGCCAGCAGCGTCCCCAGGGCCCATGAGCAGTTCTTC. Its protein is CASSVPRAHEQFF.

In its sample, this clone was seen a few times. The V gene is TRBV5-1, the J gene TRBJ1-6, with 8 bases identical to TRBD1. Germline CDR1 SGHRS, CDR2 YFSETQ. The CDR3 runs to 15 residues. Trimming took 4 bases from V and 7 from J; bases not matched to a gene: 7. This chain's CDR3 is CASSPSDRENSPLHF. Written as DNA, the CDR3 is TGCGCCAGCAGCCCTTCGGACAGGGAGAATTCACCCCTCCACTTT.

This clone has more than one count but fewer than ten. In DNA, the CDR3 is TGCGCCAGCAGCCAACGTGGGGACAGGGGCTACGAGCAGTACTTC. Its translation is CASSQRGDRGYEQYF. The chain joins TRBV5-1 to TRBJ2-7; the match to TRBD1 covers 10 bases. The V segment lost 4 bases and the J segment 3 bases; nucleotides outside the gene matches: 7. The CDR3 is made up of 15 amino acids. In germline, CDR1 is SGHRS, CDR2 YFSETQ.

This clone was seen just once. The chain recombines TRBV6-1 with TRBJ1-2; 8 positions match TRBD1. This CDR3 is built from 14 residues. Germline CDR1 MNHNS, CDR2 SASEGT. J lost 1 base, V lost 2 bases, and 0 bases had no gene match. DNA of the CDR3: TGTGCCAGCAGTGAAACAGGGGGTAACTATGGCTACACCTTC. It codes for CASSETGGNYGYTF.

This sequence joins TRBV6-6 and TRBJ2-5; 11 nucleotides agree with TRBD2. The germline gives CDR1 MNHNY, CDR2 SVGAGI (reference sequence). This CDR3 spans 16 amino acids. Trimming took 10 bases from V and 3 from J; bases not matched to a gene: 13. CDR3 in DNA: TGTGCCACCTACACCTCAATACTAGCGGGGGAAGAGACCCAGTACTTC. It codes for CATYTSILAGEETQYF.

This clone appeared a few times. The chain carries TRBV28 and TRBJ1-3, with D possibly matching TRBD1 (5 bases). With 4 bases removed from V and 0 bases from J, the gap between germline ends came to 25 bases. This CDR3 has 20 amino acids. Per germline, CDR1 MDHEN and CDR2 SYDVKM. CDR3 sequence reads: CASSWGGIPPPPFSGNTIYF. The CDR3 DNA reads as TGTGCCAGCAGTTGGGGCGGAATACCCCCCCCTCCCTTCTCTGGAAACACCATATATTTT.

The chain carries TRBV20-1 and TRBJ2-7; TRBD1 matches at 9 bases. Germline V gene lookup returns CDR1 DFQATT and CDR2 SNEGSKA (reference sequence). This CDR3 is built from 16 residues. The ends lost 3 bases at V and 0 bases at J; junction bases unmatched: 9. The CDR3 DNA sequence: TGCAGTGCTAGTTTGGACAGGGGATTTAGCTCCTACGAGCAGTACTTC. This codes for CSASLDRGFSSYEQYF.

J is TRBJ1-5 and V is TRBV5-5; 9 bases fit TRBD1. Germline trimming cut 3 bases from V and 3 bases from J; bases unmatched to any gene: 4. Germline CDR1 reads SGHKS; CDR2 reads YYEKEE (reference sequence). The CDR3 consists of 15 residues. CDR3 bases: TGTGCCAGCAGCTCCCGGGACAGGGTCAATCAGCCCCAGCATTTT. The encoded protein is CASSSRDRVNQPQHF.

This clone was observed once. V is TRBV5-5 and J is TRBJ2-7, with a weak D call TRBD2 (5 bases). This CDR3 is built from 15 residues. Trimming left V 4 bases short and J 4 bases short, with 18 bases between. Looked up from germline, CDR1 is SGHKS and CDR2 is YYEKEE (reference sequence). The CDR3 here is CASSKRPGKLYEQYV. The CDR3 coding sequence is TGTGCCAGCAGCAAGCGACCCGGGAAACTTTACGAGCAGTACGTC.

The chain uses TRBV7-6 and TRBJ2-3, with TRBD1 identical over 8 bases. This CDR3 comprises 19 residues. The V and J ends lost 1 base and 0 bases, in that order; junction bases with no gene match: 12. The V gene's germline CDR1 is SGHVS and CDR2 FNYEAQ. The CDR3 DNA reads as TGTGCCAGCAGCTTAGTACCCGTCCCTCGGGACAGGAGCACAGATACGCAGTATTTT. Residues: CASSLVPVPRDRSTDTQYF.

Only one count was recorded for this clone. The genes are TRBV5-4 and TRBJ1-2, with 8 positions matching TRBD1. With 4 bases clipped from V and 5 bases from J, the junction kept 4 bases outside the gene matches. CDR3 size: 13 residues. Germline CDR1 and CDR2: SGHNT and YYREEE (reference sequence). The CDR3 region is CASSPDRGYGYTF. The CDR3 DNA reads TGTGCCAGCAGCCCTGACAGGGGTTATGGCTACACCTTC.

Note on this clone: The sample holds other DNA sequences that translate to the same CDR3. V and J are TRBV15 and TRBJ2-7; 10 bases are a match to TRBD1. CDR1 LNHNV and CDR2 YYDKDF come from the germline V gene (reference sequence). This CDR3 spans 13 amino acids. V lost 3 bases, J lost 4 bases, and 0 bases stayed unmatched. The CDR3 sequence: CATSRDRGYEQYV. The CDR3, as DNA: TGTGCCACCAGCAGGGACAGGGGGTACGAGCAGTACGTC.

The count of this clone is one. This chain uses TRBV4-1 with TRBJ2-7; a possible D gene is TRBD2 (5 bases). Germline CDR1 and CDR2: MGHRA and YSYEKL. The V end was cut by 3 bases, the J end by 2 bases, with 17 bases between. This CDR3 spans 16 amino acids. In nucleotides, the CDR3 is TGCGCCAGCAGCCACATACGCCGAGGAGGTACCTACGAGCAGTACTTC. This encodes CASSHIRRGGTYEQYF.

Relative to its sample, this clone is medium-sized. The rearrangement joins TRBV7-9 to TRBJ2-3; 10 bases line up with TRBD1. V lost 3 bases and J lost 4; bases outside the gene matches: 4. This CDR3 comprises 15 residues. The V gene's germline CDR1 is SEHNR and CDR2 FQNEAQ (reference sequence). The chain's CDR3 is CASSFGQGDADTQYF. In DNA form, the CDR3 reads TGTGCCAGCAGCTTTGGACAGGGGGACGCAGATACGCAGTATTTT.

The rearrangement joins TRBV5-1 to TRBJ2-1; 10 bases agree with TRBD1. CDR3 length equals 15 residues. CDR1 SGHRS and CDR2 YFSETQ come from the germline V gene. J lost 5 bases, V lost 0 bases, and 2 bases had no gene match. The CDR3 DNA follows: TGCGCCAGCAGCTTGGTGGGACAGGGGCACAATGAGCAGTTCTTC. It translates to CASSLVGQGHNEQFF.

This clone has at least ten counts. The CDR3, as DNA: TGTGCCATCAGTGAGACAGGGGGACGGACTAATGAAAAACTGTTTTTT. Translated, it gives CAISETGGRTNEKLFF. The chain uses TRBV10-3 and TRBJ1-4; 8 nucleotides match TRBD1. Germline V CDR1 and CDR2: ENHRY, SYGVKD. The CDR3 length is 16 residues. V dropped 2 bases and J dropped 2; count of bases not matched to a gene: 4.

V usage is TRBV2 and J usage is TRBJ2-7; D might be TRBD2 (5 bases). CDR3 length equals 12 residues. V was clipped by 4 bases and J by 3 bases, with 7 bases between them. Per the germline V gene, CDR1 is SNHLY and CDR2 is FYNNEI. The CDR3 loop reads CASSGGFYEQYV. CDR3 coding DNA: TGTGCCAGCAGTGGAGGGTTCTACGAGCAGTACGTC.

The chain carries TRBV30 and TRBJ1-5; TRBD1 might be the D (6 bases). The CDR3 sequence is 14 residues long. Trimming stripped 1 base from V and 8 bases from J, with 15 bases between. Germline V gene lookup returns CDR1 GTSNPN and CDR2 SVGIG (reference sequence). The CDR3 spells CAWSETGLDEPQHF. The DNA of the CDR3 is TGTGCCTGGAGTGAGACAGGTCTCGACGAGCCCCAGCATTTT.

This clone has just a few counts. J is TRBJ2-5 and V is TRBV4-2, with TRBD2 matching over 12 bases. V lost 4 bases to trimming and J lost 5 bases; unmatched junction nucleotides: 8. In germline, CDR1 is LGHNA, CDR2 YNFKEQ. This CDR3 comprises 16 residues. The CDR3 DNA reads as TGTGCCAGCAGCCCGAGACTAGCGGGGGAGGCGGAGACCCAGTACTTC. Amino acid sequence: CASSPRLAGEAETQYF.

V usage is TRBV5-4 and J usage is TRBJ2-1; 7 nucleotides match TRBD2. The trim removed 4 bases at V and 6 bases at J, leaving 7 bases unmatched. Germline V gene data show CDR1 as SGHNT and CDR2 as YYREEE (reference sequence). The CDR3 covers 14 residues. CDR3 in DNA: TGTGCCAGCAGCGGGGGGGTCCGGGGCAATGAGCAGTTCTTC. This translates into CASSGGVRGNEQFF.

This clone was detected a few times. This sequence joins TRBV18 and TRBJ1-4; D is unresolved. V lost 3 bases and J lost 6, with 8 bases in between. The CDR3 totals 13 residues. The germline V gene has CDR1 KGHSH and CDR2 LQKENI. CDR3: CASSPSLDEKLFF. The CDR3 bases are TGTGCCAGCTCACCCAGTCTTGATGAAAAACTGTTTTTT.

This sequence joins TRBV6-5 and TRBJ1-2, with D uncertain. The germline CDR1 and CDR2 sequences are MNHEY and SVGAGI. This CDR3 region has 15 residues. V dropped 7 bases and J dropped 1 base, with 16 bases sitting between them. The CDR3 DNA sequence: TGTGCCAGCACAATGACCGGGATACATAACTATGGCTACACCTTC. Translated: CASTMTGIHNYGYTF.

The CDR3 here is CASIVSYNSPLHF. Here the CDR3 DNA reads TGTGCCAGCATTGTATCCTATAATTCACCCCTCCACTTT. The V call is TRBV6-5, the J call TRBJ1-6, with D unresolved. Trimming pared 7 bases from V and 1 base from J, leaving 5 bases between. Germline loops: CDR1 MNHEY, CDR2 SVGAGI. This CDR3 spans 13 amino acids.

V is TRBV6-5 and J is TRBJ1-5; a weak D match, TRBD1 (5 bases). Trimming stripped 6 bases from V and 7 bases from J, with 19 bases between. The CDR3 runs 15 residues. Germline V CDR1 and CDR2: MNHEY, SVGAGI. CDR3 residues: CASSTRGGAQQPQHF. Here the CDR3 DNA reads TGTGCCAGCAGCACTCGGGGCGGGGCCCAACAGCCCCAGCATTTT.

This clone was observed once. This sequence joins TRBV27 and TRBJ1-2; weak D call: TRBD1 (5 bases). Trimming took 5 bases from V and 4 from J, leaving 11 bases between them. This CDR3 comprises 13 residues. Germline V CDR1 and CDR2: MNHEY, SMNVEV (reference sequence). The CDR3 here is CASSPTGTYGYTF. CDR3 in DNA: TGTGCCAGCAGTCCAACAGGAACCTATGGCTACACCTTC.

This clone occurred a few times. V gene TRBV7-2 combines with J gene TRBJ1-5, with D uncertain. The V end lost 1 base, the J end lost 6 bases, and 4 bases lay between the germline ends. CDR3 length equals 12 residues. The germline gives CDR1 SGHTA, CDR2 FQGNSA. In DNA form, the CDR3 reads TGTGCCAGCAGCTTAGATAGTCAGCCCCAGCATTTT. It codes for CASSLDSQPQHF.